This T cell receptor beta chain was sequenced for a study of CD8 T cells in Susac syndrome. About the research overall: Patients with Susac syndrome were therapy-naive, taking corticosteroids, with some also receiving intravenous immunoglobulin, or taking intravenous immunoglobulin alone at the time their blood was drawn.

After extraction with the RNeasy kit, about 0.45 to 1 ug of the RNA was reverse transcribed using random hexamers. TCRdb analysed the immunoSEQ multiplex PCR reads with MiXCR anew, one entry per CDR3 protein. The sample lists over 130,000 distinct CDR3 sequences; approximately 95% were seen once. TCR beta sequencing covered blood CD8+ and CD4+ T cells. TEMRA cells were FACS-enriched, and CD8+ and CD4+ T cells were isolated negatively. The length of the CDR3 is 20 residues. The V gene end was trimmed by 1 base and the J gene end by 10 bases; junction bases not matched to a gene: 23. Germline-derived CDR1 and CDR2 are SGHAT and FQDESV (reference sequence).

The genes are TRBV11-1 and TRBJ2-1; TRBD2 agrees at 9 bases. This clonotype originated in a human donor with Susac syndrome. What was sequenced was CD4+ T cells from PBMCs. CDR3 DNA sequence: TGTGCCAGCAGCTTAGAATTTGGGCGTCAGGCGGGAGGGCCACCGAAGGAGCAGTTCTTC. Its protein product is CASSLEFGRQAGGPPKEQFF.